This T cell receptor beta chain was observed in a study of CD8 T cells in ankylosing spondylitis listed by TCRdb under 2017. Notes on the research overall: The study set out to find disease-linked TCR variants by profiling T cell receptor beta repertoires in ankylosing spondylitis patients and healthy donors. Samples of peripheral blood were taken, and for ankylosing spondylitis patients, synovial fluid was collected as well. The full study cohort comprised about 25 ankylosing spondylitis patients and approximately 100 healthy donors.

This clonotype has more than one count but fewer than ten. The clone's antigen remains unknown. Base-call qualities are not available, and no considerably larger clone is one nucleotide away. The paper's findings and limits, for the study overall: A TCR beta motif made up of fewer than 10 highly homologous amino acid variants appeared to be characteristic of blood from ankylosing spondylitis patients. The disease-linked clones had a CD8+ phenotype and were found at relatively low frequencies in peripheral blood. Some TCR beta motif variants had previously been reported in synovial fluid and blood of reactive arthritis patients, which suggested common disease-initiation mechanisms. Significant enrichment of the disease-linked clones was reported in matched synovial fluid samples from ankylosing spondylitis patients.

Sequenced on an Illumina HiSeq 2500. Quantitative 5'-RACE with molecular barcodes was used to prepare TCR beta libraries. Regarding the original processing steps: To identify disease-linked TCR variants, a new computational method was used, one built on a probabilistic model of VDJ rearrangement. The public reads were reanalyzed by TCRdb: fastp trimming at Q25, MiXCR alignment, in-frame beta chains only. CDR3 protein duplicates are merged, each entry listing the most common genes and DNA. TCRdb's processing, not the authors', yielded these V and J calls. The sample table holds roughly 190,000 distinct CDR3 sequences, of which roughly 13% were seen once. Together, the top ten hold approximately 15% of the sample. Measured from the cysteine to the phenylalanine, the CDR3 is 15 residues long. CDR3 DNA is the only sequence kept; it has 45 bases, read in frame from the first base. CDR1 SGHVS and CDR2 FNYEAQ were looked up in the germline V gene. V trim: 5 bases; J trim: 5 bases; unmatched bases: 7.

The TCR comes from a male donor with ankylosing spondylitis or in good health (not recorded which). The chain joins TRBV7-6 to TRBJ2-1; 9 central nucleotides agree with TRBD1. What was sequenced was blood, either unsorted or a sorted T cell fraction (not recorded which). CDR3 region: CASSPTGGEDNEQFF. The nucleotide sequence reads TGTGCCAGCAGCCCCACAGGGGGCGAGGACAATGAGCAGTTCTTC.